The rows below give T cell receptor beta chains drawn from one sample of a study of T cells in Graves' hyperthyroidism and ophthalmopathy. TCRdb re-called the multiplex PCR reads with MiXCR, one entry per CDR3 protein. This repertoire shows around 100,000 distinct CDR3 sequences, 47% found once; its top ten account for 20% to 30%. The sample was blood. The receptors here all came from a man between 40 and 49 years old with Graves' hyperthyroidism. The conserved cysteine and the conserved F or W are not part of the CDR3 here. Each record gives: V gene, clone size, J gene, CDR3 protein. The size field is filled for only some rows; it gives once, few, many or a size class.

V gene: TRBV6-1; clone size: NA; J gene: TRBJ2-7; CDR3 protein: ASRPQSPYEQY
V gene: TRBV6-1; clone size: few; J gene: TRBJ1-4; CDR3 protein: ASQSTPATNEKLF
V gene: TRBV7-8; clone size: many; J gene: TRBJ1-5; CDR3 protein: ASSLRGQGAQPQH
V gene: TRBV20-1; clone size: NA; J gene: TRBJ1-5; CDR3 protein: SARGWGGNQPQH
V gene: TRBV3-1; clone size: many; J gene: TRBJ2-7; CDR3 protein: ASSQGSPGEQY
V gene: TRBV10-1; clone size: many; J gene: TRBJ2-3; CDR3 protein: ASSGGGSTDTQY
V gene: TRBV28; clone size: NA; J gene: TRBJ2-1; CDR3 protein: ASTPERLAGENEQF
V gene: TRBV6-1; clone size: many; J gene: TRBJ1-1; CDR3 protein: ASSPKREAF
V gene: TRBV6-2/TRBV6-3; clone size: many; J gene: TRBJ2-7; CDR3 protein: AGRPRDRVYEQY
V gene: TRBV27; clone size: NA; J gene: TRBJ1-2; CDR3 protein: ASSLAAGKVGYT
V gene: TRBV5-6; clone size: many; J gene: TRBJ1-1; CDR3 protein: ASSLRGGGRNTEAF
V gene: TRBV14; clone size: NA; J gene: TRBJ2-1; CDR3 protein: ASSPRTGRVNEQF
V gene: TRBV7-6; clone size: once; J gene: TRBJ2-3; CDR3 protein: ASGEIWTSGTDTQY
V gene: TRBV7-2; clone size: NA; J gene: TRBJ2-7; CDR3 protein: ASSLPWSSYEQY
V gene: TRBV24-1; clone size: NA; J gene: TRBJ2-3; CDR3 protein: ATSSYRGSTDTQY
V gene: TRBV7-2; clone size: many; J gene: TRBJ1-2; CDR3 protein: ASSPDRYYGYT
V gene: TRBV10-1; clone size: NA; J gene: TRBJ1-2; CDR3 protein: AWSARQGANYGYT
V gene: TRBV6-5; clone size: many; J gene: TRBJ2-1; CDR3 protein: ASSYVEGPGNEQF
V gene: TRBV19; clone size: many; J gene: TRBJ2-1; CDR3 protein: ASSYRQGDEQF
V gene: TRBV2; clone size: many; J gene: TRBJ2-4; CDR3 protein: ASRQRSAKNIQY
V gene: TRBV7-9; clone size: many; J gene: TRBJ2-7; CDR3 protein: ASSRRDRSYEQY
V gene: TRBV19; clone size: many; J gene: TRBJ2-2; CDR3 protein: ASSWDRGITGELF
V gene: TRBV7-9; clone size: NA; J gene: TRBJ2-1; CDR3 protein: ASSLRATVSHNEQF
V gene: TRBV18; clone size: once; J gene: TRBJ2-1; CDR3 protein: ASSPLSQRYNEQF
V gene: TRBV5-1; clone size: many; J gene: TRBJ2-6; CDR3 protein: ASSLATVYSGANVLT
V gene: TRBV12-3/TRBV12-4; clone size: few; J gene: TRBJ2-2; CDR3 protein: ASSFVGLAGGPIGELF
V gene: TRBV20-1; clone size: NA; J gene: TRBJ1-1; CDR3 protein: SCAGLTGLGTEAV
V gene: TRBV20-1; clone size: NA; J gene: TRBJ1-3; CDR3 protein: SANRQGPSGSTVY
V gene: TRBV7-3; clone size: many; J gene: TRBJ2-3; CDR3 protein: ASSLDGGPTDTQY
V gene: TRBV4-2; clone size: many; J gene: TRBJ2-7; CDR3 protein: ASSVSGGSYEQY
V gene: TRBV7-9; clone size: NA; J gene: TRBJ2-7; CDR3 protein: ASSLWTSGSEQY
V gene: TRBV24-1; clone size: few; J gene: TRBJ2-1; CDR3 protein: ATSDVASAYNEQF
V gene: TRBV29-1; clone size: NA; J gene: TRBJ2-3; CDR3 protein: SVEEGWGGNEQY
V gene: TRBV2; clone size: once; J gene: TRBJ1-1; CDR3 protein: ASSDLAGERAYFEAF
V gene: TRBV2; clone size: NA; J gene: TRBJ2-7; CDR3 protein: ASSELLAGGAEQY